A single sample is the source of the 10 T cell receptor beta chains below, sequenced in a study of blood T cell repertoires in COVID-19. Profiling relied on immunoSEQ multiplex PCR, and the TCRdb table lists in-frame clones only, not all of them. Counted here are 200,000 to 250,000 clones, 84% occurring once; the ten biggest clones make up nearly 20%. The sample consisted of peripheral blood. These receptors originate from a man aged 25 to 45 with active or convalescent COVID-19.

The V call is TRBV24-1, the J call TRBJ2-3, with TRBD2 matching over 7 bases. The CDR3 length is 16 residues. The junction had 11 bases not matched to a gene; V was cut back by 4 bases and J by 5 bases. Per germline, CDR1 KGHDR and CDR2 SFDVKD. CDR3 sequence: CATSDPGIAGVDTQYF. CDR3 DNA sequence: TGTGCCACCAGTGACCCCGGAATCGCGGGGGTAGATACGCAGTATTTT.

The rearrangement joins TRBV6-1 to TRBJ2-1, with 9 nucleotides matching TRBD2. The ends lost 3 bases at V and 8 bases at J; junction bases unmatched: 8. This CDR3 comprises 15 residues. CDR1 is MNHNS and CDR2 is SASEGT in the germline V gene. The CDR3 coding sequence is TGTGCCAGCAGTGACCCTAGCGGGAAGAAAGATGAGCAGTTCTTC. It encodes CASSDPSGKKDEQFF.

CDR3 sequence (DNA): TGTGCCAGCAGACTCTCGGACAGGGGTACCTACGAGCAGTACTTC. This codes for CASRLSDRGTYEQYF. This chain connects TRBV6-1 to TRBJ2-7; 9 bases are a match to TRBD1. Unmatched junction bases numbered 8, after V lost 6 bases and J lost 2 bases. CDR1 and CDR2 (germline): MNHNS, SASEGT. The CDR3 is 15 residues long.

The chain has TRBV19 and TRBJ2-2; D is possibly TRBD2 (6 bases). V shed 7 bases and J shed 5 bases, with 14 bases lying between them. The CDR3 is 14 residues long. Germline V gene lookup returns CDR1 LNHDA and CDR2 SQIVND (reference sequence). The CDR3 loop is CASTARGGTGELFF. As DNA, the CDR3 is TGTGCCAGTACCGCACGGGGAGGAACCGGGGAGCTGTTTTTT. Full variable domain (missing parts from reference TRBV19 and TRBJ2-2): DGGITQSPKYLFRKEGQNVTLSCEQNLNHDAMYWYRQDPGQGLRLIYYSQIVNDFQKGDIAEGYSVSREKKESFPLTVTSAQKNPTAFYLCASTARGGTGELFFGEGSRLTVL.

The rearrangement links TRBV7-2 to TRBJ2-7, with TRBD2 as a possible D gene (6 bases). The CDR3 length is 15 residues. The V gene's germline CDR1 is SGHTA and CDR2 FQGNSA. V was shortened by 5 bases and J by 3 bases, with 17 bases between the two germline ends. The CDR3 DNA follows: TGTGCCAGCAGCCCGACGGCGGGGCAGGGCTACGAGCAGTACTTC. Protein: CASSPTAGQGYEQYF.

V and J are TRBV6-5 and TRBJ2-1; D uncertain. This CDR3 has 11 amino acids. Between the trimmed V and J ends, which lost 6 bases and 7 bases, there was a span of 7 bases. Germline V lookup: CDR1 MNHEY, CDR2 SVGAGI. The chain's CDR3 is CASSPQNEQFF. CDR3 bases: TGTGCCAGCAGCCCCCAGAATGAGCAGTTCTTC.

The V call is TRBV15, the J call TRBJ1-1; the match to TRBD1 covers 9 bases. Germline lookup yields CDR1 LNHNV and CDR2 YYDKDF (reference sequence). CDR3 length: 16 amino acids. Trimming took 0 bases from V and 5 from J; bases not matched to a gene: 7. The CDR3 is CATSRDRQGVWTEAFF. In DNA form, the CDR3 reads TGTGCCACCAGCAGAGACCGACAGGGGGTATGGACTGAAGCTTTCTTT.

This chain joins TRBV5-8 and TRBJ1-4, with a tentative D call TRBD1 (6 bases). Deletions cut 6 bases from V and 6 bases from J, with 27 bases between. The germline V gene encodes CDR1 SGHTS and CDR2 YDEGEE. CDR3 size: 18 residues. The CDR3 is CASTDGRILQGADEKLFF. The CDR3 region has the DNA TGTGCCAGCACCGACGGGCGAATTTTACAGGGAGCGGATGAAAAACTGTTTTTT. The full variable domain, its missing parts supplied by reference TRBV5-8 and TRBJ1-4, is EAGVTQSPTHLIKTRGQQATLRCSPISGHTSVYWYQQALGLGLQFLLWYDEGEERNRGNFPPRFSGRQFPNYSSELNVNALELEDSALYLCASTDGRILQGADEKLFFGSGTQLSVL.

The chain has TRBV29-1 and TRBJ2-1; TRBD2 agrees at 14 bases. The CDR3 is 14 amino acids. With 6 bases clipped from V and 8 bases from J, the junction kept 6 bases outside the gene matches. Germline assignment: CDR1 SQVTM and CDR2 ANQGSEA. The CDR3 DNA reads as TGCAGCGTGGGACTAGCGGGAGCTGGGGATGAGCAGTTCTTC. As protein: CSVGLAGAGDEQFF.

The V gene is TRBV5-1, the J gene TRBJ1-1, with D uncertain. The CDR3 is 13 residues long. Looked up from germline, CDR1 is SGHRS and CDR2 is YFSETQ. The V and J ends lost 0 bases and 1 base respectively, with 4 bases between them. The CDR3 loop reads CASSLGENTEAFF. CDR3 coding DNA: TGCGCCAGCAGCTTGGGAGAGAACACTGAAGCTTTCTTT.